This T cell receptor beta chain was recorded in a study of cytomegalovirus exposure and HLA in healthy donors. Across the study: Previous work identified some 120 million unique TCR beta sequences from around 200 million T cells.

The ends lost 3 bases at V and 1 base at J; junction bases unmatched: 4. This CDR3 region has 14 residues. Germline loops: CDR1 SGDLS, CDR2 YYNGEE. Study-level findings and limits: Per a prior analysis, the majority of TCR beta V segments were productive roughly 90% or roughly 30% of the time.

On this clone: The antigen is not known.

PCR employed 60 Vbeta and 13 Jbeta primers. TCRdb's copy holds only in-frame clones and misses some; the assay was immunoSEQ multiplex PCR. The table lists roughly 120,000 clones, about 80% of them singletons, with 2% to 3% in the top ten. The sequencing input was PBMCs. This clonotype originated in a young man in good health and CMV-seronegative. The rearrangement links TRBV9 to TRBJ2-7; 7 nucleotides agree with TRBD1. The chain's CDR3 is CASSDRTGSYEQYF. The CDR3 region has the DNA TGTGCCAGCAGCGACCGGACAGGTTCCTACGAGCAGTACTTC.